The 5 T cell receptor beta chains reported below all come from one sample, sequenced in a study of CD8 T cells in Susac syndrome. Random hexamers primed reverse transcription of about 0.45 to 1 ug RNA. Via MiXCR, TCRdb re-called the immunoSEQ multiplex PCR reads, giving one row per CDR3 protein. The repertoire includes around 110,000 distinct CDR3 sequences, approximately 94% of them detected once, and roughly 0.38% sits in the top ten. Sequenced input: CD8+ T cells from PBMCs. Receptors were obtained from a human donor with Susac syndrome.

CDR3 in amino acids: CASSQEALRGSSGNTIYF. The CDR3 region has the DNA TGCGCCAGCAGCCAAGAAGCCCTGAGAGGCTCCTCTGGAAACACCATATATTTT. V and J are TRBV4-3 and TRBJ1-3; D is unclear. This CDR3 region has 18 residues. V shed 0 bases and J shed 0 bases, with 15 bases lying between them. In germline, CDR1 is LGHNA, CDR2 YSLEER.

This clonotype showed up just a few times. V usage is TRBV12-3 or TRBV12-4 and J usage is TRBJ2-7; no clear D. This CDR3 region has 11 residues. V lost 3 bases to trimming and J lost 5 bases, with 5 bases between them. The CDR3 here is CASSFGDEQYF. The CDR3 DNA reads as TGTGCCAGCAGTTTTGGGGACGAGCAGTACTTC.

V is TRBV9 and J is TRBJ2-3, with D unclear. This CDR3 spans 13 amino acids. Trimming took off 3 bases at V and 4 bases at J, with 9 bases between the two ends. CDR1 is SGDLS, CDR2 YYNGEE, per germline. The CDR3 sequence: CASSASLSDTQYF. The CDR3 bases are TGTGCCAGCAGCGCCTCCCTTTCAGATACGCAGTATTTT.

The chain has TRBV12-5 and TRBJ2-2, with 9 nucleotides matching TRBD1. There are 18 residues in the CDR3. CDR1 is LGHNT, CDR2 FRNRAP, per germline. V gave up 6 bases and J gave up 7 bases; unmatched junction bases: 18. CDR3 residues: CASGYPQPGQGFRGELFF. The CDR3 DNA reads TGTGCTAGTGGGTATCCACAACCGGGACAGGGCTTCCGCGGGGAGCTGTTTTTT.

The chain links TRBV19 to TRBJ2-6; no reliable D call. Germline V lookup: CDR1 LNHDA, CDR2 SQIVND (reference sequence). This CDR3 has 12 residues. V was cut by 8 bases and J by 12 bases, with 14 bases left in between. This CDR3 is CASWGGDSVLTF. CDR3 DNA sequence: TGTGCCAGTTGGGGTGGCGATAGCGTCCTGACTTTC. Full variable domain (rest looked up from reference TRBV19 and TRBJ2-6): DGGITQSPKYLFRKEGQNVTLSCEQNLNHDAMYWYRQDPGQGLRLIYYSQIVNDFQKGDIAEGYSVSREKKESFPLTVTSAQKNPTAFYLCASWGGDSVLTFGAGSRLTVL.